One and the same sample provided the 26 T cell receptor beta chains below, sequenced in a study of early T cells in non-severe SARS-CoV-2 infection. TCRdb reprocessed the 5' RACE reads with MiXCR, giving one entry per CDR3 protein. This sample yields some 40,000 distinct CDR3 sequences, of which 7.9% are seen a single time; under 15% belongs to the top ten. The sequences come from whole blood, collected at baseline. These receptors were collected from an adult who was a healthcare worker with PCR-confirmed SARS-CoV-2 infection or an uninfected control (not recorded which).

This clonotype was counted at least ten times. V usage is TRBV12-3 or TRBV12-4 and J usage is TRBJ1-1; no reliable D call. CDR3 length: 11 amino acids. Trimming stripped 5 bases from V and 8 bases from J, with 9 bases between. CDR3 nucleotide sequence: TGTGCCAGCAGTGGAAGGAGAGAAGCTTTCTTT. Translated: CASSGRREAFF.

This clonotype was picked up many times. The chain couples TRBV12-3 or TRBV12-4 to TRBJ1-2, with D possibly being TRBD1 (6 bases). The V and J ends lost 5 bases and 4 bases respectively, with 17 bases between them. The CDR3 covers 15 residues. The CDR3 loop reads CASSTGQNPFYGYTF. The CDR3 DNA reads as TGTGCCAGCAGTACCGGACAGAACCCTTTCTATGGCTACACCTTC.

The chain uses TRBV4-1 and TRBJ2-4; TRBD1 aligns across 7 bases. V dropped 3 bases and J dropped 3; count of bases not matched to a gene: 8. The V gene's germline CDR1 is MGHRA and CDR2 YSYEKL. The CDR3 is 16 residues long. CDR3 loop: CASSQDRFQGKNIQYF. As DNA, the CDR3 is TGCGCCAGCAGCCAGGACAGGTTCCAAGGCAAAAACATTCAGTACTTC.

This chain links TRBV6-1 with TRBJ2-7; D is undetermined. V lost 2 bases and J lost 1, with 6 bases in between. The CDR3 has 13 amino acids. CDR1 and CDR2 (germline): MNHNS, SASEGT. The CDR3 loop is CASSEQQSYEQYF. In nucleotides, the CDR3 is TGTGCCAGCAGTGAACAACAGTCCTACGAGCAGTACTTC.

This clonotype was seen a handful of times. This rearrangement joins TRBV19 to TRBJ2-7, with TRBD2 as a possible D gene (5 bases). The CDR3 is 13 residues long. The germline CDR1 and CDR2 sequences are LNHDA and SQIVND (reference sequence). Trimming shortened V by 4 bases and J by 3 bases, and 10 bases separated the two germline ends. CDR3 in amino acids: CASSKTGYYEQYF. CDR3 coding DNA: TGTGCCAGTAGTAAAACGGGATACTACGAGCAGTACTTC.

At least ten counts were recorded for this clonotype. The rearrangement uses TRBV19 and TRBJ2-7; no clear D gene. CDR1 is LNHDA, CDR2 SQIVND, per germline (reference sequence). Between the trimmed V and J ends, which lost 0 bases and 2 bases, there was a span of 11 bases. The CDR3 totals 15 residues. The CDR3 spells CASSIDAVLAYEQYF. The CDR3 DNA sequence: TGTGCCAGTAGTATAGATGCAGTTTTAGCCTACGAGCAGTACTTC.

This clonotype occurred many times. This sequence joins TRBV5-4 and TRBJ2-3; TRBD2 matches at 10 bases. The CDR3 spans 18 residues. Trimming took 4 bases from V and 0 from J; bases not matched to a gene: 11. CDR1 and CDR2 (germline): SGHNT, YYREEE (reference sequence). The CDR3 spells CASSPSATSGISTDTQYF. CDR3 coding DNA: TGTGCCAGCAGCCCCTCCGCCACTAGCGGGATTAGCACAGATACGCAGTATTTT.

The chain combines TRBV20-1 with TRBJ2-2; TRBD1 aligns across 10 bases. V gave up 5 bases and J gave up 3 bases; unmatched junction bases: 6. Germline V lookup: CDR1 DFQATT, CDR2 SNEGSKA (reference sequence). The CDR3 sequence is 15 residues long. The CDR3 coding sequence is TGCAGTGCTTCGGACAGGGGGAACGACACCGGGGAGCTGTTTTTT. Protein sequence: CSASDRGNDTGELFF.

This clonotype is classed as medium-sized. The V gene is TRBV21-1, the J gene TRBJ2-1; TRBD1, as called in the table, went unchecked against the DNA. TRBV21-1 is assigned pseudogene status. This CDR3 comprises 20 residues. The CDR3 nucleotides read TGTGCCAGCAGCACATGCTGCCGGGAACAAGGAACAGTGGCCTACAATGAGCAGTTCTTC. As protein: CASSTCCREQGTVAYNEQFF.

This chain links TRBV28 with TRBJ2-3; either TRBD1 or TRBD2 may fit D (5 bases each). CDR3 length: 14 residues. Per germline, CDR1 MDHEN and CDR2 SYDVKM. Trimming stripped 5 bases from V and 5 bases from J, with 14 bases between. As DNA, the CDR3 is TGTGCCAGCAGTCATGGGGGAAAAGGAGATACGCAGTATTTT. Translation: CASSHGGKGDTQYF.

The chain couples TRBV16 to TRBJ2-7; perhaps TRBD1 as D (6 bases). Germline-derived CDR1 and CDR2 are KGHSY and FQNENV. Deletions cut 8 bases from V and 3 bases from J, with 17 bases between. The CDR3 has 14 amino acids. The CDR3 DNA follows: TGTGCCAGCGCAAGGCCCGGACAGATCTACGAGCAGTACTTC. Its translation is CASARPGQIYEQYF.

This clonotype was recorded many times. The rearrangement uses TRBV4-1 and TRBJ2-7, with 9 positions matching TRBD1. This CDR3 region has 15 residues. Germline V gives CDR1 MGHRA, CDR2 YSYEKL. The junction had 6 bases not matched to a gene; V was cut back by 4 bases and J by 2 bases. The CDR3 DNA is TGCGCCAGCAGCCCAGGACAGGGGCTGCCCTACGAGCAGTACTTC. Translation: CASSPGQGLPYEQYF.

This clonotype was found many times. The rearrangement links TRBV11-2 to TRBJ2-7; D possibly corresponds to TRBD1 (6 bases). The V gene lost 1 base and the J gene lost 0 bases, with 13 bases spanning the gap. Germline V gene data show CDR1 as SGHAT and CDR2 as FQNNGV. The CDR3 is 16 amino acids. The CDR3 loop reads CASSLGPRGSSYEQYF. CDR3 in DNA: TGTGCCAGCAGCTTAGGCCCTAGGGGGAGCTCCTACGAGCAGTACTTC.

The table lists this clonotype with a few counts. The chain employs TRBV2 and TRBJ2-1; no clear D. CDR1 and CDR2 (germline): SNHLY, FYNNEI. This CDR3 is 15 amino acids long. V lost 2 bases to trimming and J lost 0 bases, with 8 bases between them. This CDR3 is CASSERQSSYNEQFF. The CDR3, as DNA: TGTGCCAGCAGTGAACGCCAGAGCTCCTACAATGAGCAGTTCTTC.

This clonotype was counted between two and nine times. This chain connects TRBV12-3 or TRBV12-4 to TRBJ2-6; no clear D gene. This CDR3 has 16 residues. V dropped 4 bases and J dropped 0 bases, with 10 bases sitting between them. CDR3 coding DNA: TGTGCCAGCAGTTGGAGAAGCGTCTCTGGGGCCAACGTCCTGACTTTC. It encodes CASSWRSVSGANVLTF.

Ten or more counts support this clonotype. V and J are TRBV3-1 and TRBJ2-2; a possible D gene is TRBD2 (5 bases). Trimming removed 2 bases at V and 5 bases at J, with 24 bases between. The CDR3 is 19 amino acids. CDR1 LGHDT and CDR2 YNNKEL come from the germline V gene (reference sequence). This chain's CDR3 is CASSQSLTDSAGWTGELFF. CDR3 DNA sequence: TGTGCCAGCAGCCAATCCTTAACGGACTCAGCAGGTTGGACCGGGGAGCTGTTTTTT. The full variable domain, in which reference TRBV3-1 and TRBJ2-2 provide the parts outside the CDR3, is DTAVSQTPKYLVTQMGNDKSIKCEQNLGHDTMYWYKQDSKKFLKIMFSYNNKELIINETVPNRFSPKSPDKAHLNLHINSLELGDSAVYFCASSQSLTDSAGWTGELFFGEGSRLTVL.

The genes are TRBV18 and TRBJ2-7; D may be TRBD2 (6 bases). The germline V and J ends were trimmed by 6 bases and 5 bases, with 17 bases remaining between them. Per germline, CDR1 KGHSH and CDR2 LQKENI. CDR3 length equals 14 residues. The CDR3 DNA reads as TGTGCCAGCTCGTTCCAGGGAGGCATCGACGAGCAGTACTTC. It specifies CASSFQGGIDEQYF.

This clonotype showed up many times. The rearrangement links TRBV19 to TRBJ1-5; D might be TRBD1 (5 bases). V lost 9 bases and J lost 7, with 19 bases in between. CDR1 is LNHDA and CDR2 is SQIVND in the germline V gene (reference sequence). The length of the CDR3 is 14 residues. CDR3: CASDPAGLGQPQHF. The DNA for the CDR3 is TGTGCCAGCGATCCCGCGGGGCTTGGGCAGCCCCAGCATTTT.

This clonotype appeared a few times. The V gene is TRBV28, the J gene TRBJ1-1; D is perhaps TRBD1 (6 bases). Trimming removed 4 bases at V and 5 bases at J, with 26 bases between. The CDR3 is 18 amino acids. The germline gives CDR1 MDHEN, CDR2 SYDVKM. CDR3 amino acids: CASSSLAGRGGRRTEAFF. The DNA of the CDR3 is TGTGCCAGCAGTTCCCTCGCGGGCAGGGGTGGGAGGAGAACTGAAGCTTTCTTT. Full variable domain (outside the CDR3, taken from reference TRBV28 and TRBJ1-1): DVKVTQSSRYLVKRTGEKVFLECVQDMDHENMFWYRQDPGLGLRLIYFSYDVKMKEKGDIPEGYSVSREKKERFSLILESASTNQTSMYLCASSSLAGRGGRRTEAFFGQGTRLTVV.

This clonotype has more than one count but fewer than ten. The rearrangement uses TRBV28 and TRBJ2-1; TRBD2 agrees at 8 bases. The CDR3 consists of 17 residues. V lost 1 base to trimming and J lost 11 bases; unmatched junction nucleotides: 16. Germline assignment: CDR1 MDHEN and CDR2 SYDVKM. The CDR3 coding sequence is TGTGCCAGCAGTTTATTCCTCCGGGCGGGGGGCAACCCGCAGCAGTTCTTC. It translates to CASSLFLRAGGNPQQFF.

This clonotype came up many times. The chain uses TRBV6-2 or TRBV6-3 and TRBJ2-5; no definite D call. This CDR3 is 14 amino acids long. Germline V gives CDR1 MNHEY, CDR2 SVGEGT. V lost 0 bases and J 0 bases, leaving 5 bases between the germline ends. CDR3 nucleotide sequence: TGTGCCAGCAGTTACTCCGGGTACCAAGAGACCCAGTACTTC. Encoded protein: CASSYSGYQETQYF.

The sample holds a few counts of this clonotype. The chain carries TRBV29-1 and TRBJ1-1; possible D gene TRBD1, 6 bases. The CDR3 spans 17 residues. Per germline, CDR1 SQVTM and CDR2 ANQGSEA. V was pared by 0 bases and J by 4 bases, with 21 bases between. The CDR3 here is CSVEDSPQGRLATEAFF. Written as DNA, the CDR3 is TGCAGCGTTGAAGATAGTCCTCAGGGGAGGTTGGCCACTGAAGCTTTCTTT.

This clonotype was observed a handful of times. The rearrangement uses TRBV7-2 and TRBJ2-3; 7 nucleotides align to TRBD1. The CDR3 sequence is 13 residues long. V lost 5 bases and J lost 7; bases outside the gene matches: 6. CDR1 is SGHTA and CDR2 is FQGNSA in the germline V gene. Here the CDR3 reads CASSAAGGYTQYF. The CDR3 nucleotides read TGTGCCAGCAGCGCCGCAGGGGGTTATACGCAGTATTTT.

This clonotype has just a few counts. This chain links TRBV2 with TRBJ1-6; 8 nucleotides agree with TRBD1. V dropped 5 bases and J dropped 6; count of bases not matched to a gene: 6. This CDR3 is 15 amino acids long. Looked up from germline, CDR1 is SNHLY and CDR2 is FYNNEI. Written as DNA, the CDR3 is TGTGCCAGCAGTTCGAGGACAGGGAGTAATTCACCCCTCCACTTT. Translation gives CASSSRTGSNSPLHF.

This clonotype was seen ten or more times. The V gene is TRBV5-1, the J gene TRBJ1-6; TRBD1 is a possible D gene (5 bases). V dropped 0 bases and J dropped 8 bases, with 18 bases sitting between them. CDR1 and CDR2 from the germline V gene are SGHRS and YFSETQ. The CDR3 runs to 17 residues. The CDR3, as DNA: TGCGCCAGCAGCTTGGGTTTTACGGGGCCACCGGATTCACCCCTCCACTTT. Its translation: CASSLGFTGPPDSPLHF.

V usage is TRBV12-3 or TRBV12-4 and J usage is TRBJ1-1; 8 nucleotides match TRBD1. The V gene end was trimmed by 10 bases and the J gene end by 4 bases; junction bases not matched to a gene: 5. The CDR3 runs 12 residues. CDR3 sequence: CATRQGSTEAFF. The DNA of the CDR3 is TGTGCCACCCGACAGGGGTCCACTGAAGCTTTCTTT.